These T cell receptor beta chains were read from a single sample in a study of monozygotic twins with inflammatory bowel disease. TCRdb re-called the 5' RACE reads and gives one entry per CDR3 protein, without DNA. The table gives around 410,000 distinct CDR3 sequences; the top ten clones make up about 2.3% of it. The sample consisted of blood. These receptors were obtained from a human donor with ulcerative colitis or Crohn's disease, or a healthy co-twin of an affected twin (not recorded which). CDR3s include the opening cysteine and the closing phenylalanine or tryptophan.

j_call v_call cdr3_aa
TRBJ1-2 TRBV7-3 CASSLTGVGEVDGYTF
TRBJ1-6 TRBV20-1 CSARDRRQLNGSPLHF
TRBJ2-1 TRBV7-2 CASSLVLVGKGDEQFF
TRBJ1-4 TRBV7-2 CASSVLTGTHNEKLFF
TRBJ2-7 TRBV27 CASSPTGAPGYEQYF
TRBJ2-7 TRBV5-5 CASSVGPDLHEQYF
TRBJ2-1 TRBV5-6 CASSWTRISYNEQFF
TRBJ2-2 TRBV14 CASSYKGQRTGELFF
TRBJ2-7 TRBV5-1 CASSSGARSDSSYEQYF
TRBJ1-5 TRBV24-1 CATSDPPTGGPQHF
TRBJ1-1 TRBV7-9 CASSLSGLGMTEAFF
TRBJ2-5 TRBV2 CASSEWGLAGGSPTQETQYF
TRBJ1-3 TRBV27 CASSISGSGNTIYF
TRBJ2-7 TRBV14 CASSLTRQAYEQYF
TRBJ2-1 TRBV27 CASSRGTGDYNEQFF
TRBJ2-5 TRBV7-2 CASSFRGGQETQYF
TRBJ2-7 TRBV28 CASSLLETMTSEQYF
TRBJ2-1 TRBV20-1 CSAYRAAEQFF
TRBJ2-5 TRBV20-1 CSATGGVSETQYF
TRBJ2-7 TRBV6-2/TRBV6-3 CASSPLLLALEYF
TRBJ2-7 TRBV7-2 CASRDGSSYEQYF
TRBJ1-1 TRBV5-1 CASSLLGEWDEAFF
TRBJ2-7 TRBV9 CASSPRQGFYEQYF
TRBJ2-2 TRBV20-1 CSARDPRGSSDTGELFF
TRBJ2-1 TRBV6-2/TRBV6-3 CASSYSLEGSSYNEQFF
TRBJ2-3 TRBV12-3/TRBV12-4 CASSFGVAENTQYF
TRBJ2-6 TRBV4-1 CASSQDFRGLGPSGANVLTF
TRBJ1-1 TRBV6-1 CASSGNPQRGAGTEAFF
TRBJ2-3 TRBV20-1 CSAPGLAGALTVTDTQYF
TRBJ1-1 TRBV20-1 CSANPGGGNTEAFF
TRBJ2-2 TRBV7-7 CASSAGQGGTGELFF
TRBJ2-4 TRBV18 CASSPGTGGDIQYF
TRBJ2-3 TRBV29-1 CSVESDYTDTQYF
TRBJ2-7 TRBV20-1 CSLTTGYEQYF
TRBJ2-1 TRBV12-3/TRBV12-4 CASSRLAGTYNEQFF
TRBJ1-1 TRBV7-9 CASSLQGENTEAFF
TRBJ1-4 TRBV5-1 CASSPDRGGGTNEKLFF
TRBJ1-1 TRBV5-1 CASSLTGMGSNTEAFF
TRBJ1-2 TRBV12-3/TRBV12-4 CASSLGDKTIGYTF
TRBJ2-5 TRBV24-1 CATSDSGQGMETQYF
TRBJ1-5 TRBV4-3 CASSQTGNTNQPQHF
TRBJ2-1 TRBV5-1 CASSRADGSEQFF
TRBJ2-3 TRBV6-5 CASSYSLLAGGTDTQYF
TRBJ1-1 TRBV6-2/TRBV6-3 CASSRYLNTEAFF
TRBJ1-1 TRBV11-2 CASSLITQGRAFF
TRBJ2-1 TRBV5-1 CASSLSALYNEQFF
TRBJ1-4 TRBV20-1 CSAGGFEKLFF
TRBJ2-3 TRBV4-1 CASSPTVGLATDTQYF
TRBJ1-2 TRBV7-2 CASSPKPYGYTF
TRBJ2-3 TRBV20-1 CSARAGGLTDTQYF
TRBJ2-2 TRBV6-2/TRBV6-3 CASSYSVQVSAGVSGELFF
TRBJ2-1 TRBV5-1 CASSSSGGAGEQFF
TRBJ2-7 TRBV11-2 CASSLAGQINLYEQYF
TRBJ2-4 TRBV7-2 CASSPSGARSIQYF
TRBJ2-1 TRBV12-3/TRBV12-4 CASSPGTRSLNEQFF
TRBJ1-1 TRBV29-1 CSVWTGRTEAFF
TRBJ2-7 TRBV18 CASFSLGTGSSEQYF
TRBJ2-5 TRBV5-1 CASSGGLGQETQYF
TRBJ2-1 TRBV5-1 CASSLGQAVYNEQFF